A single T cell receptor (beta chain) is shown here with its context. Its antigen is not known. This specimen comes from a study of T cell responses to AZD1222 COVID-19 vaccine. Study-wide findings and caveats: Unmutated variant regions are reportedly targeted by nearly half of spike-specific TCRs.

Sequencing was performed with immunoSEQ multiplex PCR; in TCRdb, only in-frame clones are kept and a portion is missing. The data show 130,000 to 150,000 clones, with around 89% seen just once and more than 12% held by the top ten. Sequences were derived from peripheral blood, sampled on day 0 of AZD1222 vaccination. This TCR derives from an adult in good health.

The CDR3 coding sequence is TGTGCCAGTAGTCAACCCGGGACAGGGCTTGAAAAACTGTTTTTT. This translates into CASSQPGTGLEKLFF. The genes are TRBV19 and TRBJ1-4; TRBD1 matches at 9 bases. The CDR3 runs 15 residues. After removal of 5 bases from V and 7 bases from J, the junction contained 8 bases not matched to a gene. CDR1 is LNHDA and CDR2 is SQIVND in the germline V gene (reference sequence).